Listed below are T cell receptor beta chains from one sample, sequenced in a study of blood T cells in healthy people across ages. TCRdb reanalysed the 5' RACE reads using MiXCR and keeps one entry per CDR3 protein. The repertoire holds some 670,000 distinct CDR3 sequences, with about 51% as singletons. Sequences were obtained from blood. Receptor source: a woman aged 80 or over in good health. Both conserved end residues are part of each CDR3. Fields, in order: J gene, V gene, D gene, clone size, CDR3 DNA, CDR3 protein. The D gene is left open where the match is weak. A clone size is listed for some rows: how often the clone was seen (once, few, many), or a class if it is expanded.

TRBJ2-1 TRBV20-1 - many TGCAGTGCTAGCGCGGGACCCTACAATGAGCAGTTCTTC CSASAGPYNEQFF
TRBJ2-2 TRBV9 - - TGTGCCAGCAGATACGGGGCGAACACCGGGGAGCTGTTTTTT CASRYGANTGELFF
TRBJ2-3 TRBV13 - many TGTGCCAGCAGCTCTGCCTCGAGAAGGGGATTGACAGATACGCAGTATTTT CASSSASRRGLTDTQYF
TRBJ2-1 TRBV29-1 TRBD2 - TGCAGCGTTGGCAGACTAGCGGGAATCTACTTCTTC CSVGRLAGIYFF
TRBJ2-1 TRBV28 - many TGTGCCAGCAGCAAAGGAGGGGGGGGCGTTAGTTACAATGAGCAGTTCTTC CASSKGGGGVSYNEQFF
TRBJ2-1 TRBV12-3/TRBV12-4 TRBD2 many TGTGCCAGCAGTAAAGGGGGTAGCGGGAGCTACAATGAGCAGTTCTTC CASSKGGSGSYNEQFF
TRBJ2-5 TRBV28 - many TGTGCCAGCAGCGCCGACCTCGGGGAGACCCAGTACTTC CASSADLGETQYF
TRBJ2-5 TRBV14 - - TGTGCCAGCAGCCACTCCAGGGGCGGAGAGCAGTACTTC CASSHSRGGEQYF
TRBJ2-7 TRBV7-2 - - TGTGCCAGCAGTCAGGGACGTATGCCTAACGAGCAGTACTTC CASSQGRMPNEQYF
TRBJ2-3 TRBV7-2 TRBD2 few TGTGCCAGCAGCTGGTCCGGGGCGGGAGGAACAGATACGCAGTATTTT CASSWSGAGGTDTQYF
TRBJ2-3 TRBV29-1 - - TGCAGCGTTGATACTACAGGGCTCATGAATACGCAGTATTTT CSVDTTGLMNTQYF
TRBJ1-2 TRBV24-1 TRBD1 once TGTGCCACCAGTGCGCAGGGGGTACACACCTTC CATSAQGVHTF
TRBJ1-2 TRBV12-3/TRBV12-4 TRBD1 - TGTGCCAGCACCATCGGACAGGCGCGTGGTGGCTACACCTTC CASTIGQARGGYTF
TRBJ2-3 TRBV29-1 TRBD2 - TGCAGCGCTGACGGCGGGGGGGTGTCAGATACGCAGTATTTT CSADGGGVSDTQYF
TRBJ2-5 TRBV28 - many TGTGCCAGCAGACCCCGGGACACGTCTTTTGAGCAGTACTTC CASRPRDTSFEQYF
TRBJ2-1 TRBV5-1 TRBD2 - TGCGCCAGCAGCTTACTAGCGGGAGTGGTAGATGAGCAGTTCTTC CASSLLAGVVDEQFF
TRBJ2-1 TRBV20-1 - once TGCAGTGCGCGAGCCGGGGGGCGAAATGAGCAGTTCTTC CSARAGGRNEQFF
TRBJ1-4 TRBV11-2 - many TGTGCCAGCAGCTTAGGGCCAGCTGCTAATGAAAAACTGTTTTTT CASSLGPAANEKLFF
TRBJ2-7 TRBV5-1 - many TGCGCCAGCAGCTGGGGGGACGAGCAGTACTTC CASSWGDEQYF
TRBJ2-3 TRBV29-1 - - TGCAGCGGGAGAATCGGGGTGAGTAGCACAGATACGCAGTATTTT CSGRIGVSSTDTQYF
TRBJ1-1 TRBV12-3/TRBV12-4 - - TGTGCCAGCAACAGACAGTTCCTTTTGGGCACTGAAGCTTTCTTT CASNRQFLLGTEAFF
TRBJ2-3 TRBV20-1 TRBD2 many TGCAGTGCTACCCTAGCGGGGGCGGGAGATACGCAGTATTTT CSATLAGAGDTQYF
TRBJ2-3 TRBV7-8 TRBD1 many TGTGCCAGCAGCTCTCGCAGGGGGACGCAGTATTTT CASSSRRGTQYF
TRBJ2-7 TRBV5-4 - - TGTGCCAGCAGCTGGGAGACAGACTACGAGCAGTACTTC CASSWETDYEQYF
TRBJ2-7 TRBV7-9 TRBD2 few TGTGCCAGCAGCTTATTAGGTAGCGGGGGCTGGTACAATGAGCAGTACTTC CASSLLGSGGWYNEQYF
TRBJ2-1 TRBV20-1 - - TGCAGTGCTAGAGATCCAGGACCAATCCTAAATACCTACAATGAGCAGTTCTTC CSARDPGPILNTYNEQFF
TRBJ2-1 TRBV5-1 - - TGCGCCAGCAGCTTGGCCGGTGTAGGGGATGAGCAGTTCTTC CASSLAGVGDEQFF
TRBJ2-1 TRBV20-1 - many TGCAGTGCTCTATTCGGCCCCTACAATGAGCAGTTCTTC CSALFGPYNEQFF
TRBJ1-1 TRBV9 TRBD1 - TGTGCCAGCAGCGGGACAGGCGACCGCGAAGCTTTCTTT CASSGTGDREAFF
TRBJ2-1 TRBV9 TRBD1 - TGTGCCAGCAGCCCCTCCGGGACAGGGCCCTACAATGAGCAGTTCTTC CASSPSGTGPYNEQFF
TRBJ2-1 TRBV7-2 TRBD2 - TGTGCCAGCAGCTTAACTAGCGGGGGATTTATATCCTACAATGAGCAGTTCTTC CASSLTSGGFISYNEQFF
TRBJ2-5 TRBV7-2 - - TGTGCCAGCAGCACCGGACGAGCGAGGAGGGAGACCCAGTACTTC CASSTGRARRETQYF
TRBJ2-5 TRBV21-1 - - TGTGCCAGCAGCAGCACCGGGACAGGGGTTGGGCAGTACTTC CASSSTGTGVGQYF
TRBJ2-7 TRBV20-1 TRBD1 many TGCAGTGCCGTCACGACAGGGTTGGACGAGCAGTACTTC CSAVTTGLDEQYF
TRBJ2-5 TRBV18 TRBD1 many TGTGCCAGCTCACCAGACAGGGGACGCAGGGAGACCCAGTACTTC CASSPDRGRRETQYF
TRBJ2-7 TRBV6-4 - many TGTGCCAGCAGTGATCGGGCAGGGGGGGCCTACGAGCAGTACTTC CASSDRAGGAYEQYF
TRBJ2-7 TRBV7-2 TRBD2 few TGTGCCAGCAGCTCCATAGCGGGGACCTACGAGCAGTACTTC CASSSIAGTYEQYF
TRBJ1-2 TRBV20-1 TRBD1 - TGCAGTGCTAGGGCCCGGGACAGGGGGCATGGCTACACCTTC CSARARDRGHGYTF
TRBJ1-6 TRBV5-1 TRBD1 few TGCGCCAGCAGCTTGGATGGACAGGAGGGTTCACCCCTCCACTTT CASSLDGQEGSPLHF
TRBJ2-4 TRBV25-1 TRBD2 - TGTGCCAGCAGTGATACGACTAGCTCGGTTGACATTCAGTACTTC CASSDTTSSVDIQYF
TRBJ1-1 TRBV12-3/TRBV12-4 - - TGTGCCAGCAGCCCCCGGGCGGCACTTAACACTGAAGCTTTCTTT CASSPRAALNTEAFF